Detailed here is one T cell receptor (beta chain). Data came from immunoSEQ multiplex PCR; TCRdb stores just in-frame clones and leaves some out. The profile shows about 330,000 clones, roughly 84% of them singletons. The record originates from a study of shared clonotypes between healthy human individuals. This CDR3 spans 13 amino acids. Germline V gene lookup returns CDR1 SGHRS and CDR2 YFSETQ. V lost 7 bases, J lost 4 bases, and 15 bases lay in between. The TCR sequence derives from a man aged 18-30 years in good health. The rearrangement uses TRBV5-1 and TRBJ2-7; D is tentatively TRBD1 or TRBD2 (5 bases each). Input material: memory CD8+ T cells sorted from blood. Subset indicated: CD45RO+ cells pooled with CCR7-negative TemRA cells. The CDR3 sequence is CASAGTGKYEQYF. DNA of the CDR3: TGCGCCAGCGCCGGGACGGGGAAATACGAGCAGTACTTC.